This TCR beta chain stems from a study of cytomegalovirus exposure and HLA in healthy donors. Study as a whole: A preliminary data release comprised tens of millions of unique TCRs obtained from HLA-typed donors.

The ends lost 5 bases at V and 3 bases at J; junction bases unmatched: 7. The CDR3 covers 15 residues. The germline V gene has CDR1 SGHDN and CDR2 FVKESK. This PCR relied on a set of 60 Vbeta primers and 13 Jbeta primers. The method was immunoSEQ multiplex PCR; TCRdb's version includes in-frame clones alone and lacks a portion of them. The data contain around 150,000 clones, 80% of them singletons. Material for sequencing was PBMCs. The chain couples TRBV14 to TRBJ2-3; 8 bases fit TRBD1. The TCR was taken from a man between 18 and 29 years old in good health and CMV-seropositive. The CDR3 DNA is TGTGCCAGCAGCGCGCAGGGGGCGCGTACAGATACGCAGTATTTT. This encodes CASSAQGARTDTQYF.